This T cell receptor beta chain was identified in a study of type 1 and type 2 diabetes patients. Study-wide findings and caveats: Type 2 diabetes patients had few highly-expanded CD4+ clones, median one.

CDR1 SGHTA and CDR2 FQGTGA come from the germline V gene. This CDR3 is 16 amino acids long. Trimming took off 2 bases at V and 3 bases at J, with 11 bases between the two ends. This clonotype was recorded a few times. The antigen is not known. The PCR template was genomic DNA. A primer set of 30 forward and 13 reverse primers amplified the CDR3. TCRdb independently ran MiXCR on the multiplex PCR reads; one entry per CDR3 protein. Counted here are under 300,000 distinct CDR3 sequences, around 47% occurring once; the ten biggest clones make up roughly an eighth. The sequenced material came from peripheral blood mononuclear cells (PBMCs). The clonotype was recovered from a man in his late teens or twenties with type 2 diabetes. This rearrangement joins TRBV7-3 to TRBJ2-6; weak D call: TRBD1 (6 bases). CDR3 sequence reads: CASSLFGGDGANVLTF. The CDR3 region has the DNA TGTGCCAGCAGCTTATTTGGGGGCGATGGGGCCAACGTCCTGACTTTC.